This T cell receptor (beta chain) was sequenced in a study of blood T cell repertoires in COVID-19. About the research overall: T cells, B-cell-depleted T cells, or PBMCs provided the cDNA or gDNA that served as material.

The data were produced by immunoSEQ multiplex PCR, yet TCRdb's version contains in-frame clones alone and is incomplete. This table holds 200,000 to 250,000 clones, approximately 85% found once. Only a few counts were recorded for this clone. Other DNA sequences in this specimen translate into the identical CDR3. CDR1 and CDR2 from the germline V gene are SGDLS and YYNGEE. The CDR3 has 15 amino acids. V was shortened by 0 bases and J by 4 bases, with 11 bases between the two germline ends. V usage is TRBV9 and J usage is TRBJ1-3; tentatively, D is TRBD1 (5 bases). The sequence derives from a woman between 50 and 59 years old with acute COVID-19. The specimen was PBMCs or T cells enriched from blood (not recorded which). CDR3 in amino acids: CASSVAQGSGNTIYF. DNA of the CDR3: TGTGCCAGCAGCGTAGCCCAGGGTTCCGGAAACACCATATATTTT. The full variable domain, with the rest looked up from reference TRBV9 and TRBJ1-3, is DSGVTQTPKHLITATGQRVTLRCSPRSGDLSVYWYQQSLDQGLQFLIQYYNGEERAKGNILERFSAQQFPDLHSELNLSSLELGDSALYFCASSVAQGSGNTIYFGEGSWLTVV.